A single sample gave rise to the 25 T cell receptor beta chains below, sequenced in a study of follicular helper T cells after annual influenza vaccination. Regarding time point: 2015-2016 season, pre-vaccination. Generated by immunoSEQ multiplex PCR, the TCRdb table keeps only in-frame clones and is missing some. The sample has more than 13,000 clones, roughly 74% seen once. The specimen was CXCR5- memory CD4+ T cells sorted from blood, collected on the day of influenza vaccination. The origin of the receptors is an adult who received the influenza vaccine.

V and J are TRBV6-1 and TRBJ1-2, with D unclear. Germline V gene sequence: CDR1 MNHNS, CDR2 SASEGT. The CDR3 spans 13 residues. V was clipped by 10 bases and J by 0 bases, with 12 bases between them. CDR3 amino acids: CAIRKGPNYGYTF. DNA of the CDR3: TGTGCCATCAGAAAAGGACCTAACTATGGCTACACCTTC.

The CDR3 loop reads CASSQEGDTSLPLHF. The CDR3 nucleotides are TGTGCCAGCAGCCAAGAGGGGGACACGTCCCTACCCCTCCACTTT. The chain recombines TRBV2 with TRBJ1-6; a weak D match, TRBD1 (6 bases). The germline V and J ends were trimmed by 6 bases and 12 bases, with 21 bases remaining between them. This CDR3 has 15 residues. The V gene's germline CDR1 is SNHLY and CDR2 FYNNEI.

The gene calls are TRBV5-1 and TRBJ2-1; D may be TRBD1 or TRBD2 (6 bases each). The CDR3 consists of 17 residues. Trimming pared 3 bases from V and 5 bases from J, leaving 21 bases between. The V gene's germline CDR1 is SGHRS and CDR2 YFSETQ. CDR3 protein: CASSSVRVGGPDNEQFF. CDR3 bases: TGCGCCAGCAGCTCCGTCAGGGTTGGGGGGCCTGACAATGAGCAGTTCTTC.

This chain uses TRBV30 with TRBJ2-1; no clear D. The CDR3 has 14 residues. Germline lookup yields CDR1 GTSNPN and CDR2 SVGIG (reference sequence). Trimming left V 1 base short and J 0 bases short, with 7 bases between. In DNA, the CDR3 is TGTGCCTGGAGTGGATTGAGCTCCTACAATGAGCAGTTCTTC. Encoded protein: CAWSGLSSYNEQFF.

The chain joins TRBV7-2 to TRBJ2-1, with 7 bases identical to TRBD2. V lost 3 bases, J lost 2 bases, and 7 bases stayed unmatched. This CDR3 region has 16 residues. CDR1 SGHTA and CDR2 FQGNSA come from the germline V gene. The CDR3 DNA is TGTGCCAGCAGCTTTGGACTAGACCTTCCCTACAATGAGCAGTTCTTC. This encodes CASSFGLDLPYNEQFF.

This rearrangement joins TRBV28 to TRBJ1-1; D call uncertain. This CDR3 spans 13 amino acids. V lost 5 bases and J 8 bases, leaving 15 bases between the germline ends. The germline V gene encodes CDR1 MDHEN and CDR2 SYDVKM. CDR3 amino acids: CASSPQVGIEAFF. As DNA, the CDR3 is TGTGCCAGCAGTCCGCAGGTCGGGATAGAAGCTTTCTTT.

This clone turned up a few times. The chain carries TRBV28 and TRBJ1-6, with unresolved D. V lost 4 bases and J 11 bases, leaving 9 bases between the germline ends. The CDR3 loop spans 12 amino acids. Germline-derived CDR1 and CDR2 are MDHEN and SYDVKM. For the CDR3, the DNA is TGTGCCAGCAGTTGGGAACCGACACCCCTCCACTTT. It is translated as CASSWEPTPLHF.

This chain links TRBV19 with TRBJ1-4; no definite D call. CDR1 and CDR2 from the germline V gene are LNHDA and SQIVND (reference sequence). V was cut by 4 bases and J by 4 bases, with 10 bases left in between. The CDR3 sequence is 14 residues long. CDR3 nucleotides: TGTGCCAGTAGTAACCGGCGACTTAATGAAAAACTGTTTTTT. Protein product: CASSNRRLNEKLFF.

The sample holds a few counts of this clone. This chain joins TRBV19 and TRBJ1-2; perhaps TRBD1 as D (5 bases). Trimming shortened V by 3 bases and J by 2 bases, and 7 bases separated the two germline ends. In germline, CDR1 is LNHDA, CDR2 SQIVND (reference sequence). This CDR3 region has 13 residues. The CDR3 DNA reads TGTGCCAGTAGTATCAGGGAAAACTATGGCTACACCTTC. Translation: CASSIRENYGYTF.

This clone showed up just a few times. The chain combines TRBV19 with TRBJ2-2, with TRBD1 identical over 8 bases. The CDR3 runs to 16 residues. The ends lost 5 bases at V and 0 bases at J; junction bases unmatched: 5. The germline gives CDR1 LNHDA, CDR2 SQIVND (reference sequence). CDR3 nucleotide sequence: TGTGCCAGTAGTGCCTCGGGACAGGCGAACACCGGGGAGCTGTTTTTT. Its translation: CASSASGQANTGELFF.

The rearrangement uses TRBV6-5 and TRBJ1-1; D unclear. Germline CDR1 MNHEY, CDR2 SVGAGI. Trimming took 6 bases from V and 4 from J, leaving 12 bases between them. The CDR3 sequence is 13 residues long. The CDR3 DNA is TGTGCCAGCAGAAAACCCAGTAGCACTGAAGCTTTCTTT. This codes for CASRKPSSTEAFF.

The chain carries TRBV7-8 and TRBJ2-5; D gene unclear. This CDR3 has 18 residues. V lost 1 base to trimming and J lost 3 bases, with 21 bases between them. The germline V gene encodes CDR1 SGHVS and CDR2 FQNEAQ. In nucleotides, the CDR3 is TGTGCCAGCAGCTTAGATCGTTTGGGTCCCAGAAGTGAAGAGACCCAGTACTTC. It translates to CASSLDRLGPRSEETQYF.

V is TRBV4-1 and J is TRBJ1-1; D is uncertain. Trimming left V 3 bases short and J 1 base short, with 15 bases between. Germline V gives CDR1 MGHRA, CDR2 YSYEKL. The CDR3 length is 16 residues. CDR3 bases: TGCGCCAGCAGCCAGAGACCGGAGGTAAGGAACACTGAAGCTTTCTTT. Translated, it gives CASSQRPEVRNTEAFF.

The V gene is TRBV4-2, the J gene TRBJ2-3, with D possibly matching TRBD2 (7 bases). The V end lost 2 bases, the J end lost 4 bases, and 16 bases lay between the germline ends. The germline gives CDR1 LGHNA, CDR2 YNFKEQ. This CDR3 spans 16 amino acids. The CDR3 loop reads CASSQRSAGAADTQYF. CDR3 DNA: TGTGCCAGCAGCCAAAGAAGCGCGGGGGCCGCAGATACGCAGTATTTT.

This clone was found a few times. The genes are TRBV28 and TRBJ2-7; D remains unclear. Trimming shortened V by 4 bases and J by 7 bases, and 5 bases separated the two germline ends. The CDR3 totals 10 residues. The V gene's germline CDR1 is MDHEN and CDR2 SYDVKM. CDR3 residues: CASSYEEQYF. The CDR3 DNA reads as TGTGCCAGCAGTTACGAGGAGCAGTACTTC.

The CDR3 DNA is TGCGCCGGGCCCCCAATCCCAGAGACGCCCCTTCGCAGCCGCCCGGGAAACACCATATATTTT. The encoded protein is CAGPPIPETPLRSRPGNTIYF. The chain has TRBV23-1 and TRBJ1-3; D not certain. TRBV23-1 is marked as an open reading frame, function uncertain. The CDR3 totals 21 residues. V lost 11 bases to trimming and J lost 4 bases, with 39 bases between them.

The chain uses TRBV15 and TRBJ1-4; D gene uncertain. The CDR3 runs to 15 residues. Germline CDR1 is LNHNV and CDR2 is YYDKDF (reference sequence). V lost 0 bases to trimming and J lost 5 bases, with 10 bases between them. As DNA, the CDR3 is TGTGCCACCAGCAGAGAGGGGAGAGGAAATGAAAAACTGTTTTTT. Its translation is CATSREGRGNEKLFF.

DNA of the CDR3: TGTGCCAGCAGCTTAACGCCGGGGGGCGCGGGAGAAAAACTGTTTTTT. It specifies CASSLTPGGAGEKLFF. The rearrangement uses TRBV5-4 and TRBJ1-4, with D maybe TRBD1 (6 bases). The germline V gene has CDR1 SGHNT and CDR2 YYREEE (reference sequence). Trimming took 2 bases from V and 8 from J, leaving 19 bases between them. The CDR3 length is 16 residues. The whole variable domain, remainder taken from reference TRBV5-4 and TRBJ1-4, is ETGVTQSPTHLIKTRGQQVTLRCSSQSGHNTVSWYQQALGQGPQFIFQYYREEENGRGNFPPRFSGLQFPNYSSELNVNALELDDSALYLCASSLTPGGAGEKLFFGSGTQLSVL.

The V and J genes are TRBV5-4 and TRBJ2-3; TRBD1 matches 8 bases. The CDR3 has 16 amino acids. CDR1 is SGHNT, CDR2 YYREEE, per germline (reference sequence). After removal of 0 bases from V and 5 bases from J, the junction contained 8 bases not matched to a gene. This chain's CDR3 is CASSLVPGGVEDTQYF. The CDR3 nucleotides read TGTGCCAGCAGCTTGGTTCCAGGGGGCGTGGAAGATACGCAGTATTTT.

This clone was seen only once. This rearrangement joins TRBV7-6 to TRBJ2-5, with TRBD2 matching over 12 bases. Looked up from germline, CDR1 is SGHVS and CDR2 is FNYEAQ. The CDR3 runs to 16 residues. V trimming: 5 bases; J trimming: 4 bases; junction bases outside the gene matches: 8. The CDR3 sequence: CASSTNLAGGLETQYF. The CDR3 DNA reads as TGTGCCAGCAGCACCAACCTAGCGGGGGGGCTAGAGACCCAGTACTTC.

This clone occurred once. CDR3 residues: CASSSGTDNSPLHF. DNA of the CDR3: TGTGCCAGCAGCTCCGGGACAGATAATTCACCCCTCCACTTT. This chain joins TRBV7-6 and TRBJ1-6, with TRBD1 matching over 7 bases. J lost 5 bases, V lost 4 bases, and 2 bases had no gene match. The CDR3 has 14 residues. Per the germline V gene, CDR1 is SGHVS and CDR2 is FNYEAQ. The full variable domain, with the rest looked up from reference TRBV7-6 and TRBJ1-6, is GAGVSQSPRYKVTKRGQDVALRCDPISGHVSLYWYRQALGQGPEFLTYFNYEAQQDKSGLPNDRFSAERPEGSISTLTIQRTEQRDSAMYRCASSSGTDNSPLHFGNGTRLTVT.

The J gene is TRBJ2-1, the V gene TRBV21-1; the listed D gene, TRBD2, was not tested against the DNA. TRBV21-1 is a pseudogene locus. This CDR3 is 19 amino acids long. CDR3 sequence (DNA): TGTGCCAGCAGCATCCGACGCTCTTGGGCCCGCTTGGGAGTCAATGAGCAGTTCTTC. Its translation: CASSIRRSWARLGVNEQFF.

V is TRBV5-4 and J is TRBJ2-5, with D possibly TRBD2 on 5 matching bases. V was clipped by 1 base and J by 9 bases, with 16 bases between them. The germline V gene has CDR1 SGHNT and CDR2 YYREEE (reference sequence). This CDR3 spans 14 amino acids. DNA for the CDR3: TGTGCCAGCAGCTTGCGGGAAGCAAACCTGCCCCAGTACTTC. Translated: CASSLREANLPQYF.

The CDR3 DNA follows: TGCAGCGTTGAAGATCCGGCTAGCGGACTCTACGAGCAGTACTTC. Translation: CSVEDPASGLYEQYF. The chain is built from TRBV29-1 and TRBJ2-7; 7 bases agree with TRBD2. Germline CDR1 SQVTM, CDR2 ANQGSEA. The length of the CDR3 is 15 residues. V gave up 0 bases and J gave up 3 bases; unmatched junction bases: 8.

The chain is built from TRBV7-9 and TRBJ2-1; 9 bases align to TRBD1. The CDR3 has 15 amino acids. Germline V lookup: CDR1 SEHNR, CDR2 FQNEAQ (reference sequence). Trimming took 5 bases from V and 9 from J; bases not matched to a gene: 11. CDR3 nucleotides: TGTGCCAGCAGCGGGCAGGGGACAGGGCTCGGTGAGCAGTTCTTC. Encoded protein: CASSGQGTGLGEQFF.